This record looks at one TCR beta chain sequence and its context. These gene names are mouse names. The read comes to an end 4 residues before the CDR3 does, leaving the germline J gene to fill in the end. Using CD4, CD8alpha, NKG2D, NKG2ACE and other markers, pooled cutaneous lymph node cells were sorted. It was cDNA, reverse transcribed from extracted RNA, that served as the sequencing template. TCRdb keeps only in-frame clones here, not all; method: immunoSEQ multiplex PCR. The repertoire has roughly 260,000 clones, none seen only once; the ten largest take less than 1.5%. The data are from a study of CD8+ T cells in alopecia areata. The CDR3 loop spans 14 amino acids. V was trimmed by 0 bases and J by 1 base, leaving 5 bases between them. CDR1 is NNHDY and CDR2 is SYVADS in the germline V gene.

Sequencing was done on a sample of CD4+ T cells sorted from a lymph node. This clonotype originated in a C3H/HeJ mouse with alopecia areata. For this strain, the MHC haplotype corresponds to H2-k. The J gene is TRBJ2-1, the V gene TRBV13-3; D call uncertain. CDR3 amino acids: CASSDGRNYAEQFF. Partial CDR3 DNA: TGTGCCAGCAGTGATGGCAGAAACTATGCT.